This T cell receptor beta chain was recovered during a study of monozygotic twins with inflammatory bowel disease. Study-wide results and caveats: Especially with disease activity, IBD patients had fewer clonotypes in common with others than healthy twins did.

A remark on this clonotype: The antigen is undetermined.

The CDR3 length is 13 residues. Germline V CDR1 and CDR2: SGHAT, FQDESV (reference sequence). Added by template switching were UMIs that each held a 6-nucleotide sample barcode. Each CDR3 protein gets one entry in TCRdb, which reprocessed the 5' RACE reads and gives no DNA. The sample table sets out fewer than 350,000 distinct CDR3 sequences. The chain carries TRBV11-1 and TRBJ2-7. The specimen was blood. The source of this sequence is a human donor with ulcerative colitis or Crohn's disease, or a healthy co-twin of an affected twin (not recorded which). This chain's CDR3 is CASSFRRSYEQYF.